These 19 T cell receptor beta chains share one sample of origin, sequenced in a study of T cells in Graves' hyperthyroidism and ophthalmopathy. What was amplified from RNA transcripts were TCR beta CDR3 regions. The HTBI primer set was used in a first-round RT-PCR of the TCR CDR3. TCRdb analysed the multiplex PCR reads with MiXCR anew, one entry per CDR3 protein. The sample carries about 590,000 distinct CDR3 sequences, approximately 14% recorded once. Sequenced: blood. The source of these receptors is a woman aged 18-29 years with Graves' ophthalmopathy.

Only a few counts were recorded for this clonotype. One end of the junction is discordant with germline, which a read error may explain. This chain joins TRBV7-9 and TRBJ2-7, with 7 bases identical to TRBD1. The CDR3 has 13 amino acids. Germline-derived CDR1 and CDR2 are SEHNR and FQNEAQ (reference sequence). The CDR3 sequence: CASRDSRTYGQYF. DNA for the CDR3: TGTGCCTCACGGGACAGCCGGACCTACGGGCAGTACTTC.

This clonotype showed up just a few times. The gene calls are TRBV20-1 and TRBJ2-5, with D possibly matching TRBD2 (6 bases). The CDR3 runs 13 residues. The V end was cut by 7 bases, the J end by 5 bases, with 17 bases between. Germline V gene sequence: CDR1 DFQATT, CDR2 SNEGSKA (reference sequence). The CDR3 spells CSVAGWSIETQYF. For the CDR3, the DNA is TGCAGTGTGGCGGGATGGAGTATCGAGACCCAGTACTTC.

This clonotype has at least ten counts. The chain couples TRBV2 to TRBJ2-3; the match to TRBD1 covers 7 bases. From germline, CDR1 is SNHLY and CDR2 FYNNEI. V was pared by 5 bases and J by 1 base, with 6 bases of the junction left unmatched. CDR3 size: 15 residues. For the CDR3, the DNA is TGTGCCAGCAGTTCAGACAGGGTAGGCACAGATACGCAGTATTTT. This encodes CASSSDRVGTDTQYF.

This clonotype appeared many times. The chain is built from TRBV3-1 and TRBJ2-7; 8 positions match TRBD2. In germline, CDR1 is LGHDT, CDR2 YNNKEL (reference sequence). The CDR3 runs 15 residues. The J segment lost 7 bases and the V segment lost 4 bases, leaving 12 bases of the junction unmatched. The CDR3 spells CASSPSRAGGGEQYF. The CDR3 region has the DNA TGTGCCAGCAGCCCCTCTCGGGCGGGAGGTGGGGAGCAGTACTTC.

This clonotype has a count of ten or more. The chain joins TRBV11-3 to TRBJ2-1; 14 nucleotides align to TRBD2. Germline-derived CDR1 and CDR2 are SGHNT and YENEEA. The CDR3 is made up of 18 amino acids. V lost 5 bases to trimming and J lost 3 bases; unmatched junction nucleotides: 9. CDR3 bases: TGTGCCAGCAGCCCCGGAAGCGGACTAGCGGGGGGCTACAATGAGCAGTTCTTC. Protein product: CASSPGSGLAGGYNEQFF.

This clonotype was counted at least ten times. The chain is built from TRBV28 and TRBJ1-5; D remains unclear. Per the germline V gene, CDR1 is MDHEN and CDR2 is SYDVKM. There are 17 residues in the CDR3. V gave up 7 bases and J gave up 4 bases, with 23 bases separating them. The CDR3 spells CASTPLAGVGGNQPQHF. The CDR3 bases are TGTGCCAGCACTCCTTTAGCCGGGGTAGGCGGTAATCAGCCCCAGCATTTT.

The table lists this clonotype with a few counts. The chain combines TRBV19 with TRBJ2-2; D assignment may be TRBD1 or TRBD2 (5 bases each). Germline CDR1 LNHDA, CDR2 SQIVND (reference sequence). The length of the CDR3 is 15 residues. Trimming stripped 9 bases from V and 0 bases from J, with 14 bases between. In DNA, the CDR3 is TGTGCCAGCGCCTCCGGGACGGCGAACACCGGGGAGCTGTTTTTT. This encodes CASASGTANTGELFF.

This clonotype was picked up many times. The chain joins TRBV12-3 or TRBV12-4 to TRBJ1-2; 11 positions match TRBD1. The CDR3 sequence is 13 residues long. V shed 8 bases and J 2 bases; nucleotides not matched to a gene: 1. This chain's CDR3 is CASGTGGNYGYTF. The CDR3 region has the DNA TGTGCCAGCGGGACAGGGGGGAACTATGGCTACACCTTC.

This clonotype was recorded at least ten times. The chain joins TRBV2 to TRBJ2-3; 16 nucleotides line up with TRBD2. With V trimmed by 4 bases and J by 6 bases, 4 bases remained unmatched. The CDR3 sequence is 16 residues long. CDR1 is SNHLY and CDR2 is FYNNEI in the germline V gene. The CDR3 nucleotides read TGTGCCAGCAGTGCGGGACTAGCGGGAGGGGCGGATACGCAGTATTTT. Translating it yields CASSAGLAGGADTQYF.

This clonotype was recorded at least ten times. This chain uses TRBV7-8 with TRBJ2-7; 11 nucleotides match TRBD2. The CDR3 covers 13 residues. V gave up 2 bases and J gave up 8 bases; unmatched junction bases: 2. CDR1 SGHVS and CDR2 FQNEAQ come from the germline V gene. The CDR3: CASSLTSGSQQYF. The CDR3 coding sequence is TGTGCCAGCAGCTTAACTAGCGGGAGCCAGCAGTACTTC.

With regard to this clonotype: Possible read error: a much larger clone is one base away. The rearrangement links TRBV7-9 to TRBJ1-4; 9 nucleotides match TRBD1. Germline V gives CDR1 SEHNR, CDR2 FQNEAQ (reference sequence). The CDR3 loop spans 17 amino acids. The CDR3 loop is CASSNPPDRGRNEKLSF. Here the CDR3 DNA reads TGTGCCAGCAGCAATCCGCCGGACAGGGGCCGTAATGAAAAACTGTCTTTT.

This clonotype was observed a single time. The rearrangement joins TRBV6-2 or TRBV6-3 to TRBJ2-5, with 11 bases that match TRBD2. This CDR3 contains 15 residues. From germline, CDR1 is MNHEY and CDR2 SVGEGT. Unmatched junction bases numbered 5, after V lost 8 bases and J lost 0 bases. The CDR3 DNA is TGTGCCAGCGGTACGACTAGCGGGAACCAAGAGACCCAGTACTTC. Its protein is CASGTTSGNQETQYF.

This clonotype has a count of ten or more. V and J are TRBV12-5 and TRBJ2-1; D is undetermined. V lost 3 bases and J 0 bases, leaving 15 bases between the germline ends. This CDR3 contains 17 residues. The V gene's germline CDR1 is LGHNT and CDR2 FRNRAP. This chain's CDR3 is CASGFSPRESSYNEQFF. The CDR3 DNA reads as TGTGCTAGTGGTTTTTCCCCCCGTGAGAGCTCCTACAATGAGCAGTTCTTC.

J is TRBJ2-5 and V is TRBV9, with D perhaps TRBD2 (6 bases). This CDR3 has 14 amino acids. Between the trimmed V and J ends, which lost 0 bases and 4 bases, there was a span of 10 bases. CDR1 SGDLS and CDR2 YYNGEE come from the germline V gene. The CDR3 DNA follows: TGTGCCAGCAGCGTAGTAGGTAGCGGAGAGACCCAGTACTTC. Protein sequence: CASSVVGSGETQYF.

There are many counts of this clonotype. The chain has TRBV12-3 or TRBV12-4 and TRBJ2-1; 7 nucleotides line up with TRBD2. Trimming at V came to 5 bases and at J to 2 bases, leaving 6 bases not matched to a gene. The CDR3 extends over 15 amino acids. CDR3 in DNA: TGTGCCAGCAGTCCAAGGGGAGGGCCCTACAATGAGCAGTTCTTC. It encodes CASSPRGGPYNEQFF.

This clonotype has a count of ten or more. CDR3 sequence reads: CASSLRDTGELFF. The CDR3 coding sequence is TGTGCCAGCAGCTTACGCGACACCGGGGAGCTGTTTTTT. V usage is TRBV11-2 and J usage is TRBJ2-2; D is ambiguous. CDR1 SGHAT and CDR2 FQNNGV come from the germline V gene. V lost 2 bases and J lost 3, with 4 bases in between. The CDR3 spans 13 residues.

This clonotype was counted many times. The V call is TRBV28, the J call TRBJ2-1; D unclear. The ends were cut back, 6 bases at V and 1 base at J, with 10 bases in the middle. Germline V lookup: CDR1 MDHEN, CDR2 SYDVKM. The CDR3 is made up of 14 amino acids. CDR3 bases: TGTGCCAGCAGAGAGATGGGGTCCTACAATGAGCAGTTCTTC. It specifies CASREMGSYNEQFF.

This clonotype came up a few times. The chain joins TRBV7-9 to TRBJ2-3, with a possible D match to TRBD2 (6 bases). Trimming removed 5 bases from V and 5 bases from J, with 14 bases in between. The germline CDR1 and CDR2 sequences are SEHNR and FQNEAQ (reference sequence). The CDR3 length is 14 residues. CDR3 protein: CASSRSGGVDTQYF. The CDR3 DNA sequence: TGTGCCAGCAGCAGAAGCGGAGGGGTAGATACGCAGTATTTT.

This clonotype was seen a handful of times. The V call is TRBV27, the J call TRBJ1-1; perhaps TRBD1 as D (6 bases). The CDR3 has 15 amino acids. CDR1 is MNHEY, CDR2 SMNVEV, per germline (reference sequence). V was shortened by 6 bases and J by 5 bases, with 19 bases between the two germline ends. The CDR3 nucleotides read TGTGCCAGCAGCCTTGGGGGGGGGCTGTGGACTGAAGCTTTCTTT. Translation gives CASSLGGGLWTEAFF.